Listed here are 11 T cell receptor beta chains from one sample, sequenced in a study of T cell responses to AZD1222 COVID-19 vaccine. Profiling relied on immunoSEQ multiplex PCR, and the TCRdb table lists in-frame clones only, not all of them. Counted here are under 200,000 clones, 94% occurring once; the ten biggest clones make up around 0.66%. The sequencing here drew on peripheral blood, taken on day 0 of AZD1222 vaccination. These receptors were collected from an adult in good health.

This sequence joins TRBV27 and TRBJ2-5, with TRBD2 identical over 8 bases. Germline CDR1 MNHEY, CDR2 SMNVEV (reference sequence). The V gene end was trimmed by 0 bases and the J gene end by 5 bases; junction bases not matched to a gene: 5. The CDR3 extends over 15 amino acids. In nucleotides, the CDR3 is TGTGCCAGCAGTTTATCCCGGGAGGGCTGGGAGACCCAGTACTTC. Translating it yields CASSLSREGWETQYF.

CDR3 nucleotides: TGTGCCAGCAGCGTAGCTTGGGGCGAAGGGACAGATACGCAGTATTTT. Its translation is CASSVAWGEGTDTQYF. This chain links TRBV9 with TRBJ2-3, with D tentatively TRBD1 (5 bases). The germline CDR1 and CDR2 sequences are SGDLS and YYNGEE. The CDR3 covers 16 residues. With 0 bases removed from V and 3 bases from J, the gap between germline ends came to 14 bases.

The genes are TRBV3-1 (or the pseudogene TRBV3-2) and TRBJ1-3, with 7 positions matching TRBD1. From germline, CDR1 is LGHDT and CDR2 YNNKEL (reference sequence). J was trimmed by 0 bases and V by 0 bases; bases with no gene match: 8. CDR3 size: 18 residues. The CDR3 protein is CASSQEGQTFSSGNTIYF. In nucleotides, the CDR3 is TGTGCCAGCAGCCAAGAGGGACAGACCTTTAGCTCTGGAAACACCATATATTTT.

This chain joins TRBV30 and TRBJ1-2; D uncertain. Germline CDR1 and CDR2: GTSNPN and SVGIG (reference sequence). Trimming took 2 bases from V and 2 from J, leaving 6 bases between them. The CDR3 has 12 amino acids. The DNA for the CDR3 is TGTGCCTGGAGTATGGGAAACTATGGCTACACCTTC. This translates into CAWSMGNYGYTF.

As DNA, the CDR3 is TGTGCCAGCAGTGACCCCCTAGTTGGCTCTGGAAACACCATATATTTT. Its protein is CASSDPLVGSGNTIYF. The J gene is TRBJ1-3, the V gene TRBV2; D is uncertain. This CDR3 region has 16 residues. The germline gives CDR1 SNHLY, CDR2 FYNNEI. V was shortened by 3 bases and J by 0 bases, with 12 bases between the two germline ends.

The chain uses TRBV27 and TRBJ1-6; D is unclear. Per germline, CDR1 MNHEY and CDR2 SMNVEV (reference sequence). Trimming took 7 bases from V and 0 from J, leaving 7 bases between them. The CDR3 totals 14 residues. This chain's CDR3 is CASKPSSYNSPLHF. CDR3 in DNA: TGTGCCAGCAAGCCGAGCTCCTATAATTCACCCCTCCACTTT.

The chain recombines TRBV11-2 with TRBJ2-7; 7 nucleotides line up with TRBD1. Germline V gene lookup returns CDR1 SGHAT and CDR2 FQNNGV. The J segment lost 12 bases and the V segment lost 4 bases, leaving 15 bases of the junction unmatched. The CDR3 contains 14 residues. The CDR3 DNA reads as TGTGCCAGCAGCTCGATCAAAAGGGGGCGGGCCAGGTACTTC. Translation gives CASSSIKRGRARYF.

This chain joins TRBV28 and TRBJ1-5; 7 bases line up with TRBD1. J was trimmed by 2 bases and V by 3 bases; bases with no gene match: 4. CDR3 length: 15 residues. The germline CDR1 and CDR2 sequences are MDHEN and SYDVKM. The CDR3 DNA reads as TGTGCCAGCAGTTTGACAGGGTGGCGCAATCAGCCCCAGCATTTT. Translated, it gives CASSLTGWRNQPQHF.

The CDR3 DNA reads TGTGCCAGCAGCTTGACGGCTCTCTCCACAGATACGCAGTATTTT. Its protein is CASSLTALSTDTQYF. The genes are TRBV7-9 and TRBJ2-3; no clear D. V was trimmed by 3 bases and J by 2 bases, leaving 12 bases between them. Germline V gene lookup returns CDR1 SEHNR and CDR2 FQNEAQ (reference sequence). The length of the CDR3 is 15 residues.

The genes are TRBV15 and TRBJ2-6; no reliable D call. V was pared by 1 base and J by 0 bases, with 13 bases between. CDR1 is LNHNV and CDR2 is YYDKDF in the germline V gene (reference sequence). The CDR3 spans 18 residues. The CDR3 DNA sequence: TGTGCCACCAGCAGAGGACGGAGCCTCAGCTCTGGGGCCAACGTCCTGACTTTC. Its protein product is CATSRGRSLSSGANVLTF. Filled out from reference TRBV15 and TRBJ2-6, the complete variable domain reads DAMVIQNPRYQVTQFGKPVTLSCSQTLNHNVMYWYQQKSSQAPKLLFHYYDKDFNNEADTPDNFQSRRPNTSFCFLDIRSPGLGDTAMYLCATSRGRSLSSGANVLTFGAGSRLTVL.

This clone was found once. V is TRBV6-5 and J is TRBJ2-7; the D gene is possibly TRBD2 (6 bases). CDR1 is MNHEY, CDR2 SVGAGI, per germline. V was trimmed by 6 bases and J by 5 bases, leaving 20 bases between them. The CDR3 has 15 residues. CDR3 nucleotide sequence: TGTGCCAGCAGGGGTCGGGGGAGCCCTAGGGACGAGCAGTACTTC. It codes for CASRGRGSPRDEQYF.